The 10 T cell receptor beta chains given below trace back to one sample, sequenced in a study of T cells in Graves' hyperthyroidism and ophthalmopathy. Researchers amplified the TCR beta CDR3 regions from RNA transcripts. The HTBI primer set served for first-round RT-PCR of the TCR CDR3. TCRdb analysed the multiplex PCR reads with MiXCR anew, one entry per CDR3 protein. The profile shows a few hundred thousand distinct CDR3 sequences, about 43% of them singletons. The sequencing sample was made of peripheral blood or thyroid tissue (not recorded which). The receptors derive from a woman younger than 30 with Graves' hyperthyroidism.

Many counts were recorded for this clonotype. V is TRBV4-2 and J is TRBJ1-1, with D unresolved. With 5 bases removed from V and 7 bases from J, the gap between germline ends came to 14 bases. CDR3 size: 13 residues. From germline, CDR1 is LGHNA and CDR2 YNFKEQ. The CDR3 DNA is TGTGCCAGCAGCAAGGGCCCTGGGGATGAAGCTTTCTTT. This gives the protein CASSKGPGDEAFF.

The V call is TRBV11-3, the J call TRBJ2-7; 10 bases fit TRBD1. Germline lookup yields CDR1 SGHNT and CDR2 YENEEA. Trimming cost V 5 bases and J 13 bases; bases outside gene matches: 20. This CDR3 contains 16 residues. The CDR3 DNA is TGTGCCAGCAGCCCGGGGGTGGGGGTCTCGGGACAGGGGTTTTACTTC. Translating it yields CASSPGVGVSGQGFYF.

This clonotype appeared a few times. A much larger clone sits a single nucleotide away, making a read error possible. The rearrangement links TRBV27 to TRBJ1-1, with 8 bases lining up with TRBD1. CDR3 size: 15 residues. Unmatched junction bases numbered 11, after V lost 5 bases and J lost 6 bases. Per germline, CDR1 MNHEY and CDR2 SMNVEV (reference sequence). The CDR3 sequence: CASSPRTGYGAEAFF. CDR3 DNA: TGTGCCAGCAGTCCGAGGACAGGGTATGGCGCTGAAGCTTTCTTT.

V is TRBV7-2 and J is TRBJ1-5; D unresolved. Germline CDR1 SGHTA, CDR2 FQGNSA. CDR3 length equals 14 residues. V dropped 1 base and J dropped 11 bases, with 15 bases sitting between them. The CDR3, as DNA: TGTGCCAGCAGCTTAGTGGCCAGACAAGAGACCCAGCATTTT. This encodes CASSLVARQETQHF.

CDR3 nucleotide sequence: TGTGCCATTGGGGTGAGCCCTGAAGCTTTCTTT. It encodes CAIGVSPEAFF. The chain couples TRBV19 to TRBJ1-1; D ambiguous. Trimming removed 10 bases from V and 6 bases from J, with 12 bases in between. The CDR3 runs 11 residues. The germline gives CDR1 LNHDA, CDR2 SQIVND (reference sequence).

This clonotype has a handful of counts. The CDR3 reads CASSYLAGGPGETQYF. CDR3 bases: TGTGCCAGCAGTTACCTAGCGGGAGGGCCGGGGGAGACCCAGTACTTC. The rearrangement uses TRBV6-6 and TRBJ2-5; 12 bases are a match to TRBD2. CDR1 MNHNY and CDR2 SVGAGI come from the germline V gene (reference sequence). The CDR3 is 16 amino acids. V trimming: 2 bases; J trimming: 5 bases; junction bases outside the gene matches: 6.

For this clonotype: A junction end diverges from the germline sequence, so it may reflect a read error. The J gene is TRBJ2-7, the V gene TRBV20-1; a weak D match, TRBD2 (5 bases). The CDR3 totals 13 residues. Germline values: CDR1 DFQATT, CDR2 SNEGSKA (reference sequence). As DNA, the CDR3 is TGCAGTGCTATAGACCTGAACACCGGGGAGCTGTACTTC. This gives the protein CSAIDLNTGELYF.

This chain joins TRBV2 and TRBJ1-2; TRBD1 might be the D (5 bases). CDR3 length: 18 amino acids. The V gene lost 6 bases and the J gene lost 5 bases, with 28 bases spanning the gap. Germline V lookup: CDR1 SNHLY, CDR2 FYNNEI. The CDR3 spells CASSLELAMDTGTYGYTF. CDR3 nucleotides: TGTGCCAGCAGCTTGGAACTAGCAATGGACACCGGGACGTATGGCTACACCTTC.

This clonotype was observed at least ten times. CDR3 residues: CASSLTASVNEQFF. DNA of the CDR3: TGTGCCAGCAGCTTAACGGCTAGCGTCAATGAGCAGTTCTTC. The V and J genes are TRBV7-3 and TRBJ2-1; D possibly corresponds to TRBD2 (6 bases). V was pared by 0 bases and J by 6 bases, with 9 bases between. The V gene's germline CDR1 is SGHTA and CDR2 FQGTGA. The CDR3 loop spans 14 amino acids.

About this clonotype: A clone one base away is much larger, so this may be a read error. The chain employs TRBV2 and TRBJ2-7; D remains unclear. This CDR3 has 12 residues. The V gene lost 6 bases and the J gene lost 9 bases, with 15 bases spanning the gap. Germline V gives CDR1 SNHLY, CDR2 FYNNEI. The CDR3 spells CASRNSLHGQYF. The DNA of the CDR3 is TGTGCCAGCAGAAATAGCCTCCACGGGCAGTACTTC.